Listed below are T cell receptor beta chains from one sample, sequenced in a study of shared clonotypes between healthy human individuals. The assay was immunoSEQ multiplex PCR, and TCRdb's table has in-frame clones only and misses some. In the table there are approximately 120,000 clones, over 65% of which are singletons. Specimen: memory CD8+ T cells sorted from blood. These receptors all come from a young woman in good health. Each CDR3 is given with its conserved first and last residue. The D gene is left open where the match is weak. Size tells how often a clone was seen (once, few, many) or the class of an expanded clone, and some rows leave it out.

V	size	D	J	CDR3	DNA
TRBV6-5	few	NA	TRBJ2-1	CASSYSHPAYNEQFF	TGTGCCAGCAGTTACTCCCACCCTGCCTACAATGAGCAGTTCTTC
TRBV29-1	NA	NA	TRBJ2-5	CSVEDYKTRNQETQYF	TGCAGCGTTGAAGATTATAAGACACGAAACCAAGAGACCCAGTACTTC
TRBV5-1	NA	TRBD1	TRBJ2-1	CASSLAGPSRTGADGRPYNEQFF	TGCGCCAGCAGCTTGGCCGGGCCTAGCCGGACAGGGGCTGACGGGAGGCCTTACAATGAGCAGTTCTTC
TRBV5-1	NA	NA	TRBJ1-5	CASSLGGTGDQPQHF	TGCGCCAGCAGCTTGGGAGGGACGGGGGATCAGCCCCAGCATTTT
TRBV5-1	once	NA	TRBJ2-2	CASSLVGGTGELFF	TGCGCCAGCAGCTTGGTGGGGGGCACCGGGGAGCTGTTTTTT
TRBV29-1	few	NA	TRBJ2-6	CSVEEGTSGANVLTF	TGCAGCGTTGAAGAGGGTACCTCTGGGGCCAACGTCCTGACTTTC
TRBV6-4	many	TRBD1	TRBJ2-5	CASSPGQGSETQYF	TGTGCCAGCAGTCCGGGACAGGGCTCGGAGACCCAGTACTTC
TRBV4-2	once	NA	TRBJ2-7	CASSQGGFLRPFSYEQYF	TGTGCCAGCAGCCAAGGGGGGTTTTTGCGGCCTTTCTCCTACGAGCAGTACTTC
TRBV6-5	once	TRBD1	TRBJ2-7	CASSNPRQGIYEQYF	TGTGCCAGCAGTAACCCCAGACAGGGAATATACGAGCAGTACTTC
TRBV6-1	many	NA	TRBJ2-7	CASSEPGEYSYEQYF	TGTGCCAGCAGTGAACCGGGGGAGTACTCCTACGAGCAGTACTTC
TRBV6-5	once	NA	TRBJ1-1	CASSYSMGWATEAFF	TGTGCCAGCAGTTACTCTATGGGCTGGGCCACTGAAGCTTTCTTT
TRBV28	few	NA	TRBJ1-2	CASRAGDLNSYGYTF	TGTGCCAGTAGGGCAGGGGACCTCAACTCCTATGGCTACACCTTC
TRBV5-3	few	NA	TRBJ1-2	CARSLGHYGYTF	TGTGCCAGAAGCTTGGGGCATTATGGCTACACCTTC
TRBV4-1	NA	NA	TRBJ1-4	CASSQDGEEKLFF	TGCGCCAGCAGCCAAGATGGGGAGGAAAAACTGTTTTTT
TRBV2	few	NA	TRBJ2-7	CASSRRDVAYEQYF	TGTGCCAGCAGCCGCCGGGACGTCGCCTACGAGCAGTACTTC
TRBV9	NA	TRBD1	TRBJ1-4	CASSLAGTGVEKLFF	TGTGCCAGCAGCCTCGCTGGGACAGGGGTAGAAAAACTGTTTTTT
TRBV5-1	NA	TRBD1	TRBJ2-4	CASSLVYEGALTKNIQYF	TGCGCCAGCAGCTTGGTCTACGAGGGGGCGCTTACCAAAAACATTCAGTACTTC